This T cell receptor beta chain was found in a study of beta chain features in type 1 diabetes. The germline V gene has CDR1 SEHNR and CDR2 FQNEAQ (reference sequence). The CDR3 is made up of 14 amino acids. The V gene end was trimmed by 3 bases and the J gene end by 6 bases; junction bases not matched to a gene: 4. Note on this clone: What it binds is not known.

All of the isolated RNA was reverse transcribed, so expressed TCRB transcripts were sequenced. Clones were read by immunoSEQ multiplex PCR, and TCRdb kept only the in-frame ones, dropping some. The data contain some 370,000 clones, over 9% of them singletons. General study findings and limits: Shorter TCRB CDR3s, moderately but significantly so, marked every one of the four CD4+ subsets in Type 1 diabetes patients.

The genes are TRBV7-9 and TRBJ2-2, with TRBD2 matching 7 bases. Sequenced material: central memory CD4+ T cells from blood. The TCR originated in a man younger than 40 with type 1 diabetes. As DNA, the CDR3 is TGTGCCAGCAGCTTCAGACTAGCCCCCGGGGAGCTGTTTTTT. Translation: CASSFRLAPGELFF. Variable domain in full (rest from reference TRBV7-9 and TRBJ2-2): DTGVSQNPRHKITKRGQNVTFRCDPISEHNRLYWYRQTLGQGPEFLTYFQNEAQLEKSRLLSDRFSAERPKGSFSTLEIQRTEQGDSAMYLCASSFRLAPGELFFGEGSRLTVL.